This passage covers 8 T cell receptor beta chains from one sample sequenced in a study of blood T cells in healthy people across ages. The authors ran a second PCR of 7 to 11 cycles using a sample-barcoded 5' primer and a J-beta primer mix. Each CDR3 protein gets one entry after TCRdb re-called the 5' RACE reads with MiXCR. The sample yields 550,000 to 700,000 distinct CDR3 sequences, approximately 25% seen once. The sample consisted of blood. These receptors were collected from a woman aged 70-85 years in good health.

The genes are TRBV27 and TRBJ2-5, with 13 positions matching TRBD2. The CDR3 extends over 17 amino acids. V lost 5 bases to trimming and J lost 2 bases; unmatched junction nucleotides: 8. Per germline, CDR1 MNHEY and CDR2 SMNVEV (reference sequence). CDR3 DNA: TGTGCCAGCAGTCGATCGGGACTAGCGGGGTTACAAGAGACCCAGTACTTC. This gives the protein CASSRSGLAGLQETQYF.

The chain recombines TRBV18 with TRBJ1-5, with a tentative D call TRBD1 (5 bases). The V and J ends lost 0 bases and 8 bases respectively, with 11 bases between them. Per the germline V gene, CDR1 is KGHSH and CDR2 is LQKENI. The CDR3 spans 14 residues. For the CDR3, the DNA is TGTGCCAGCTCACCACCGGGACTGACGAAGCCCCAGCATTTT. Its translation is CASSPPGLTKPQHF.

V usage is TRBV6-6 and J usage is TRBJ2-7, with a tentative D call TRBD2 (6 bases). CDR1 and CDR2 (germline): MNHNY, SVGAGI (reference sequence). With 4 bases removed from V and 0 bases from J, the gap between germline ends came to 13 bases. The CDR3 has 15 amino acids. This chain's CDR3 is CASSFHLTSSYEQYF. DNA for the CDR3: TGTGCCAGCAGTTTCCATCTGACTAGCTCCTACGAGCAGTACTTC.

This clonotype was recorded once. The rearrangement joins TRBV7-9 to TRBJ1-2; D gene ambiguous. There are 14 residues in the CDR3. CDR1 and CDR2 (germline): SEHNR, FQNEAQ (reference sequence). Deletions cut 3 bases from V and 6 bases from J, with 14 bases between. This CDR3 is CASSFVGRVDGYTF. The CDR3 DNA is TGTGCCAGCAGCTTTGTAGGGAGAGTGGATGGCTACACCTTC.

The chain couples TRBV2 to TRBJ1-6, with no clear D. Germline V gene sequence: CDR1 SNHLY, CDR2 FYNNEI. The CDR3 length is 13 residues. The V gene lost 8 bases and the J gene lost 10 bases, with 15 bases spanning the gap. The DNA of the CDR3 is TGTGCCAGCCAGCCAGGATTTGGATCACCCCTCCACTTT. Amino acids: CASQPGFGSPLHF.

This clonotype occurred a few times. The chain is built from TRBV12-3 or TRBV12-4 and TRBJ2-5; 10 bases align to TRBD2. This CDR3 contains 16 residues. Trimming took 0 bases from V and 7 from J; bases not matched to a gene: 8. The CDR3 DNA sequence: TGTGCCAGCAGTTTAGCAGAACGAGCGGGGGGGGTGACCCAGTACTTC. Amino acids: CASSLAERAGGVTQYF.

The chain combines TRBV6-5 with TRBJ1-4; a possible D gene is TRBD1 (6 bases). V was trimmed by 6 bases and J by 1 base, leaving 9 bases between them. Looked up from germline, CDR1 is MNHEY and CDR2 is SVGAGI. The CDR3 is made up of 14 amino acids. The CDR3 bases are TGTGCCAGCAGGCTCAGGGGAACTAATGAAAAACTGTTTTTT. This translates into CASRLRGTNEKLFF.

This clonotype was observed a handful of times. J is TRBJ2-7 and V is TRBV4-3; D call uncertain. The CDR3 is made up of 13 amino acids. V lost 5 bases and J lost 3, with 11 bases in between. The germline V gene has CDR1 LGHNA and CDR2 YSLEER. The CDR3 sequence is CASSSEVVYEQYF. The CDR3 DNA reads TGCGCCAGCAGCTCCGAGGTTGTCTACGAGCAGTACTTC.